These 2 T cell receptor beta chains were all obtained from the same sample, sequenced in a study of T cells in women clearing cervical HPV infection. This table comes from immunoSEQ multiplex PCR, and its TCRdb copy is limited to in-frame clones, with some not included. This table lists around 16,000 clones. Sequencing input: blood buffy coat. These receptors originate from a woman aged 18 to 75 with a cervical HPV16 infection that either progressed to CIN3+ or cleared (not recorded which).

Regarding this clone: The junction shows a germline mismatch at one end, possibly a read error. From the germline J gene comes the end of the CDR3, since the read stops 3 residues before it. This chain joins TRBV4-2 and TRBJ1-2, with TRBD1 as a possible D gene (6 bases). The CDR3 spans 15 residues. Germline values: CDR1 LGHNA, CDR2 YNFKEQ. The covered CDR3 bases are TGCGCCAGCAGCCAAGATCTAGGGGGAGGAGATGGC. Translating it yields CASSQDLGGGDG. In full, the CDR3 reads CASSQDLGGGDGYTF.

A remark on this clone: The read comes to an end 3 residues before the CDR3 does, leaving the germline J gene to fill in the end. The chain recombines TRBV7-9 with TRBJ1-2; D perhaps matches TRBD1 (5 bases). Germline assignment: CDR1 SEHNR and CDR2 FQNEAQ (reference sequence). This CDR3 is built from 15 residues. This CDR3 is CASSLGLAGNNDYTF. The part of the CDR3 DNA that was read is TGTGCCAGCAGCCTGGGACTAGCGGGGAACAATGAC.